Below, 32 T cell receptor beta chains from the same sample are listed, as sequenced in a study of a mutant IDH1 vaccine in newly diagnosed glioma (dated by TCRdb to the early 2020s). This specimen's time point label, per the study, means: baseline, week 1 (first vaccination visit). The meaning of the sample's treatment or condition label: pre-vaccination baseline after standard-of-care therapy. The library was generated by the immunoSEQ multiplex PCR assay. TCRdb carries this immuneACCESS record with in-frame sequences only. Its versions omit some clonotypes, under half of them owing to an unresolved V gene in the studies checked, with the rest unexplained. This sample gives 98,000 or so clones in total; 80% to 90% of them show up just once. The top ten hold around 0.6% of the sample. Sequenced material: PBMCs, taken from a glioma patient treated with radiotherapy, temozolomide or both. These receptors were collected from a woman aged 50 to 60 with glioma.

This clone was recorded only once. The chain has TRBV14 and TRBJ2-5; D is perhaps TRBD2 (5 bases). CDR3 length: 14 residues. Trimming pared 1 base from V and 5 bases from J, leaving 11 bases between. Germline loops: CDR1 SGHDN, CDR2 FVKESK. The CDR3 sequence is CASSQGTRSETQYF. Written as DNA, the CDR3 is TGTGCCAGCAGCCAAGGCACTAGATCGGAGACCCAGTACTTC.

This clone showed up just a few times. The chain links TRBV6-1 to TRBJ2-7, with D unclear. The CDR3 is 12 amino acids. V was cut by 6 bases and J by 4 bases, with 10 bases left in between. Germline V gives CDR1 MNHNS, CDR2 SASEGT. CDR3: CASSRWEYEQYF. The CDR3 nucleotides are TGTGCCAGCAGCCGATGGGAATACGAGCAGTACTTC.

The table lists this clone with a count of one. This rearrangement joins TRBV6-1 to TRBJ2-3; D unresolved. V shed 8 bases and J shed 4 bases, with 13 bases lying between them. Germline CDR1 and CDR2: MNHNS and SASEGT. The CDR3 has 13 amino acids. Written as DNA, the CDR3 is TGTGCCAGCCTAACCCGCTACTCAGATACGCAGTATTTT. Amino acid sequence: CASLTRYSDTQYF.

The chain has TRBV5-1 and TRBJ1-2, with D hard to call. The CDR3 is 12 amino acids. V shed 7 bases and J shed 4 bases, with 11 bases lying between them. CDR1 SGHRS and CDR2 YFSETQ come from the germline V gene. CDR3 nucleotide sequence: TGCGCCAGCCGACCTGAGAGCTATGGCTACACCTTC. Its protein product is CASRPESYGYTF.

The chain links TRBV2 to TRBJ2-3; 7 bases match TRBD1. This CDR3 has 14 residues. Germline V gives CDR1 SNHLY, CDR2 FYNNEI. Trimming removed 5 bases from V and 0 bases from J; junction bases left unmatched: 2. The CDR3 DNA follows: TGTGCCAGCAGTCGACAGGGCAGCACAGATACGCAGTATTTT. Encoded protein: CASSRQGSTDTQYF.

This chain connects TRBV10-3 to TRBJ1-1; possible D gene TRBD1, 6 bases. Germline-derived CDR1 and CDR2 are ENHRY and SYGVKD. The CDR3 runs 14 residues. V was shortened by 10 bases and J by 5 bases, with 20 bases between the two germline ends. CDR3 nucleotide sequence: TGTGCCACCAGAAGACAGGACCCACGGACTGAAGCTTTCTTT. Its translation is CATRRQDPRTEAFF.

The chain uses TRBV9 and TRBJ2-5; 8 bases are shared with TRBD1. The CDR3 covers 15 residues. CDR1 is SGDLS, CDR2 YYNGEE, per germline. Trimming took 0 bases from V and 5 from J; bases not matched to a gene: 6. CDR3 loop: CASSVGTGLGETQYF. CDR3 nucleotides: TGTGCCAGCAGCGTAGGGACAGGGTTAGGGGAGACCCAGTACTTC.

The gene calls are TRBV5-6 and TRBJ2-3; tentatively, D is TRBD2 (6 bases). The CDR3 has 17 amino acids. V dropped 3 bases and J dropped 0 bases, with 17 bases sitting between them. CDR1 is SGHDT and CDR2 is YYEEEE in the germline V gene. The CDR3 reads CASSSLVGSLSTDTQYF. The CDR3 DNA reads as TGTGCCAGCAGCTCCTTAGTCGGGAGCCTGAGCACAGATACGCAGTATTTT.

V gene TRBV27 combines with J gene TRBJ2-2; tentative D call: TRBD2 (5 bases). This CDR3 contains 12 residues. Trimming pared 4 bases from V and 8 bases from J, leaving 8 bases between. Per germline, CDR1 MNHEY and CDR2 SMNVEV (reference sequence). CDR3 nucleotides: TGTGCCAGCAGTTCGCGGGTGGGGGAGCTGTTTTTT. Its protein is CASSSRVGELFF.

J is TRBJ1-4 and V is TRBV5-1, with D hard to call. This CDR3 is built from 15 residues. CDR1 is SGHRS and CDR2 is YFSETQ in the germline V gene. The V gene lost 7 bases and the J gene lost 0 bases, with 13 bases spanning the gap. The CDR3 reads CASAEGLATNEKLFF. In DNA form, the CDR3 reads TGCGCCAGCGCTGAGGGCCTTGCAACTAATGAAAAACTGTTTTTT. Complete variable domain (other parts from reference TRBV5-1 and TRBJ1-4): KAGVTQTPRYLIKTRGQQVTLSCSPISGHRSVSWYQQTPGQGLQFLFEYFSETQRNKGNFPGRFSGRQFSNSRSEMNVSTLELGDSALYLCASAEGLATNEKLFFGSGTQLSVL.

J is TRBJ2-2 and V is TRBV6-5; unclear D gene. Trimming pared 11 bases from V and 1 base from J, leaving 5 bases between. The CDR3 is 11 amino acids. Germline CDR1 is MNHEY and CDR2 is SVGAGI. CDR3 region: CASKNTGELFF. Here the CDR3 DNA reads TGTGCCTCGAAGAACACCGGGGAGCTGTTTTTT.

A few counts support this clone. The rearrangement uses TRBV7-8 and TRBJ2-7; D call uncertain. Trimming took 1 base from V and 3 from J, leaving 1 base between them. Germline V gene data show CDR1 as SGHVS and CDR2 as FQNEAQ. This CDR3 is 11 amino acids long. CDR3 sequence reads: CASSLVYEQYF. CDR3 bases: TGTGCCAGCAGCTTAGTCTACGAGCAGTACTTC. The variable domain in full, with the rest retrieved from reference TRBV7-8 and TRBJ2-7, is GAGVSQSPRYKVAKRGQDVALRCDPISGHVSLFWYQQALGQGPEFLTYFQNEAQLDKSGLPSDRFFAERPEGSVSTLKIQRTQQEDSAVYLCASSLVYEQYFGPGTRLTVT.

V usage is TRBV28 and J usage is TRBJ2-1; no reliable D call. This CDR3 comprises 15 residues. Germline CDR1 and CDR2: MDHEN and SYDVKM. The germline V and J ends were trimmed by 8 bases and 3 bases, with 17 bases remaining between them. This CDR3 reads CASAYRVLGYNEQFF. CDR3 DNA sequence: TGTGCCAGCGCCTACCGGGTCCTCGGCTACAATGAGCAGTTCTTC.

CDR3 sequence (DNA): TGTGCCACAGAGGGGGTAGTGTCCTACGAGCAGTACTTC. The encoded protein is CATEGVVSYEQYF. V gene TRBV2 combines with J gene TRBJ2-7; D is possibly TRBD1 (6 bases). Germline CDR1 reads SNHLY; CDR2 reads FYNNEI. Between the trimmed V and J ends, which lost 10 bases and 1 base, there was a span of 14 bases. This CDR3 contains 13 residues.

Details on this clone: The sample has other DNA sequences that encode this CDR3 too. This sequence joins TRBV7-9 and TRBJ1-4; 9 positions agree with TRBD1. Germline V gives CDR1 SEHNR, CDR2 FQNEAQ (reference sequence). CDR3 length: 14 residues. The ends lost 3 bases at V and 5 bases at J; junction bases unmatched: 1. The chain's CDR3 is CASSLGQGNEKLFF. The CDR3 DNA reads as TGTGCCAGCAGCTTGGGACAGGGCAATGAAAAACTGTTTTTT.

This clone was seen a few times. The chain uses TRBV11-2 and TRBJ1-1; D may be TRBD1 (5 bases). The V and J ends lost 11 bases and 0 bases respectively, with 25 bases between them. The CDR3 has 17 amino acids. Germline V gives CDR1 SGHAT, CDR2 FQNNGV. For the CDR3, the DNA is TGTGCCTCCATCTTGGGAGTGGGGGTCGGGGTGAACACTGAAGCTTTCTTT. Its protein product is CASILGVGVGVNTEAFF. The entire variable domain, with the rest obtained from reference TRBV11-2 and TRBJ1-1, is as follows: EAGVAQSPRYKIIEKRQSVAFWCNPISGHATLYWYQQILGQGPKLLIQFQNNGVVDDSQLPKDRFSAERLKGVDSTLKIQPAKLEDSAVYLCASILGVGVGVNTEAFFGQGTRLTVV.

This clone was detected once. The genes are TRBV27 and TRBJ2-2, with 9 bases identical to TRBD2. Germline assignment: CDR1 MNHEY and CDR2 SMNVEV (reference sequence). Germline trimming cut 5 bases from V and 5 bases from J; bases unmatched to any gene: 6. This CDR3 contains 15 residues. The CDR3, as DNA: TGTGCCAGCAGTACTAGCGGGCGGGGAACCGGGGAGCTGTTTTTT. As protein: CASSTSGRGTGELFF.

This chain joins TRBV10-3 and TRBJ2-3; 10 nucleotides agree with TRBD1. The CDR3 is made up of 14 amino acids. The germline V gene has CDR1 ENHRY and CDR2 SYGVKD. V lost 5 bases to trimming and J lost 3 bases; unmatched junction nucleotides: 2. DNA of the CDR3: TGTGCCATCAGTTGGGGACAGGGGACAGATACGCAGTATTTT. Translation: CAISWGQGTDTQYF.

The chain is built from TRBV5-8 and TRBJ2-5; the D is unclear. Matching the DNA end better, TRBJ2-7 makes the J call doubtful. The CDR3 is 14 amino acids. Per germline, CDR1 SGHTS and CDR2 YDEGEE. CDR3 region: CASSIRTGSYEQYF. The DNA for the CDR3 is TGTGCCAGCAGCATCCGGACGGGCTCCTACGAGCAGTACTTC.

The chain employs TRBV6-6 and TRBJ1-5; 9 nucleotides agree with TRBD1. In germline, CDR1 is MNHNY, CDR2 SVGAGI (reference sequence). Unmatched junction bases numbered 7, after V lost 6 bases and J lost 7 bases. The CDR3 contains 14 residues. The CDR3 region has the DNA TGTGCCAGCAGGCCCCGGACAGGGGAACAGCCCCAGCATTTT. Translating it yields CASRPRTGEQPQHF.

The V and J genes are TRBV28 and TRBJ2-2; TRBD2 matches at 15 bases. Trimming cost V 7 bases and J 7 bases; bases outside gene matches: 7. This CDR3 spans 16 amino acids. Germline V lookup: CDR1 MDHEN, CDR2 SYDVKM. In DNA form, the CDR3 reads TGTGCCAGCAACGGACTAGCGGGAGGGCCGAGCGGGGAGCTGTTTTTT. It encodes CASNGLAGGPSGELFF. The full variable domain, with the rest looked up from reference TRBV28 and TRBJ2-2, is DVKVTQSSRYLVKRTGEKVFLECVQDMDHENMFWYRQDPGLGLRLIYFSYDVKMKEKGDIPEGYSVSREKKERFSLILESASTNQTSMYLCASNGLAGGPSGELFFGEGSRLTVL.

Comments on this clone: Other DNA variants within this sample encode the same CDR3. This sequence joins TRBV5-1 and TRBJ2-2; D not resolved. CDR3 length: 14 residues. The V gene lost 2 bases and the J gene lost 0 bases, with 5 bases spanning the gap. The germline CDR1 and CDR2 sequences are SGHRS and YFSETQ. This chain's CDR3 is CASSFETNTGELFF. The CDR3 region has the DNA TGCGCCAGCAGCTTTGAGACGAACACCGGGGAGCTGTTTTTT.

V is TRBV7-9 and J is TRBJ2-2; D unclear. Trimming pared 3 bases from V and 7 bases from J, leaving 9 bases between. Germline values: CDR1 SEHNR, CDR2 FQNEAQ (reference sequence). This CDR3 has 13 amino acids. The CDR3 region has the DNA TGTGCCAGCAGCTTTGCGAGCGTCGGGGAGCTGTTTTTT. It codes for CASSFASVGELFF.

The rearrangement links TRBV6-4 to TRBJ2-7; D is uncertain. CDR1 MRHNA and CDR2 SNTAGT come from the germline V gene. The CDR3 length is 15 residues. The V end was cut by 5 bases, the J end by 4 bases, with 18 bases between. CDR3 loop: CASSQGNPSLYEQYF. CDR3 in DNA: TGTGCCAGCAGTCAAGGGAACCCCTCCCTTTACGAGCAGTACTTC.

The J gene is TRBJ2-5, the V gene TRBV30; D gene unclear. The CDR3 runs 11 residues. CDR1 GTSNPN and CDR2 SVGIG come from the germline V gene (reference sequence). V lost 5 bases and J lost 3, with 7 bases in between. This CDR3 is CAWSPKETQYF. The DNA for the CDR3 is TGTGCCTGGTCCCCAAAAGAGACCCAGTACTTC.

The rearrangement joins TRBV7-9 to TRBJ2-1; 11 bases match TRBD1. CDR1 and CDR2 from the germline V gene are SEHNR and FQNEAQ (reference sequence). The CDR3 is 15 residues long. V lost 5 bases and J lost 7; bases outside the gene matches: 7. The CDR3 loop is CASSPDRGLGNEQFF. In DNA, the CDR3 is TGTGCCAGCAGCCCGGACAGGGGGCTGGGGAATGAGCAGTTCTTC.

CDR3 nucleotide sequence: TGTGCCAGCAGTTTGCAGGGAAGTTTTAATGGCTACACCTTC. This encodes CASSLQGSFNGYTF. The rearrangement links TRBV28 to TRBJ1-2; possibly TRBD1 for D (5 bases). CDR3 size: 14 residues. Germline V gene data show CDR1 as MDHEN and CDR2 as SYDVKM. The ends were cut back, 3 bases at V and 6 bases at J, with 14 bases in the middle.

The CDR3 sequence: CASSFRDGSYEQYF. DNA for the CDR3: TGTGCCAGCAGCTTTCGGGACGGGTCCTACGAGCAGTACTTC. The chain links TRBV7-2 to TRBJ2-7, with D perhaps TRBD1 or TRBD2 (5 bases each). Germline CDR1 and CDR2: SGHTA and FQGNSA. With 3 bases removed from V and 1 base from J, the gap between germline ends came to 10 bases. The CDR3 runs 14 residues. Together with reference TRBV7-2 and TRBJ2-7, the CDR3 gives the full variable domain: GAGVSQSPSNKVTEKGKDVELRCDPISGHTALYWYRQSLGQGLEFLIYFQGNSAPDKSGLPSDRFSAERTGGSVSTLTIQRTQQEDSAVYLCASSFRDGSYEQYFGPGTRLTVT.

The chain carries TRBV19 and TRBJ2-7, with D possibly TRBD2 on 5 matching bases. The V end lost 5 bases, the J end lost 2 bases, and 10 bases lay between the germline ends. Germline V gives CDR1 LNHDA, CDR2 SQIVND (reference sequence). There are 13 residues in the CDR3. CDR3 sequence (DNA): TGTGCCAGTAGTCCAGACGGGACCTACGAGCAGTACTTC. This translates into CASSPDGTYEQYF.

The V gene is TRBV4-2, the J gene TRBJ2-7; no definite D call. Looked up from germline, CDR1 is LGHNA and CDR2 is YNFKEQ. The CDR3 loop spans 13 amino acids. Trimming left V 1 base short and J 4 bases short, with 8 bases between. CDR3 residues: CASSQGLIYEQYF. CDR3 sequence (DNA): TGTGCCAGCAGCCAAGGCCTGATATACGAGCAGTACTTC.

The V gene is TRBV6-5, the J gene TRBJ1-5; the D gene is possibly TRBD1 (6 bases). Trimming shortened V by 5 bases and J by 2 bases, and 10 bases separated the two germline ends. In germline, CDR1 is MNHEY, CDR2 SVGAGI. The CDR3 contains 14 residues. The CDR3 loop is CASSAGAGNQPQHF. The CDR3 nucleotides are TGTGCCAGCAGTGCAGGGGCCGGCAATCAGCCCCAGCATTTT.

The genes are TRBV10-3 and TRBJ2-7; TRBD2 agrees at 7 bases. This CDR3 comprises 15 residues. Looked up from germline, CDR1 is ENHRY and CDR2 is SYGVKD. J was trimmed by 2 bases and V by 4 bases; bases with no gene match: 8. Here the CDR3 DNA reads TGTGCCATCAGTGGGGGAGGGGTCCCAGCCTACGAGCAGTACTTC. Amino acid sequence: CAISGGGVPAYEQYF.